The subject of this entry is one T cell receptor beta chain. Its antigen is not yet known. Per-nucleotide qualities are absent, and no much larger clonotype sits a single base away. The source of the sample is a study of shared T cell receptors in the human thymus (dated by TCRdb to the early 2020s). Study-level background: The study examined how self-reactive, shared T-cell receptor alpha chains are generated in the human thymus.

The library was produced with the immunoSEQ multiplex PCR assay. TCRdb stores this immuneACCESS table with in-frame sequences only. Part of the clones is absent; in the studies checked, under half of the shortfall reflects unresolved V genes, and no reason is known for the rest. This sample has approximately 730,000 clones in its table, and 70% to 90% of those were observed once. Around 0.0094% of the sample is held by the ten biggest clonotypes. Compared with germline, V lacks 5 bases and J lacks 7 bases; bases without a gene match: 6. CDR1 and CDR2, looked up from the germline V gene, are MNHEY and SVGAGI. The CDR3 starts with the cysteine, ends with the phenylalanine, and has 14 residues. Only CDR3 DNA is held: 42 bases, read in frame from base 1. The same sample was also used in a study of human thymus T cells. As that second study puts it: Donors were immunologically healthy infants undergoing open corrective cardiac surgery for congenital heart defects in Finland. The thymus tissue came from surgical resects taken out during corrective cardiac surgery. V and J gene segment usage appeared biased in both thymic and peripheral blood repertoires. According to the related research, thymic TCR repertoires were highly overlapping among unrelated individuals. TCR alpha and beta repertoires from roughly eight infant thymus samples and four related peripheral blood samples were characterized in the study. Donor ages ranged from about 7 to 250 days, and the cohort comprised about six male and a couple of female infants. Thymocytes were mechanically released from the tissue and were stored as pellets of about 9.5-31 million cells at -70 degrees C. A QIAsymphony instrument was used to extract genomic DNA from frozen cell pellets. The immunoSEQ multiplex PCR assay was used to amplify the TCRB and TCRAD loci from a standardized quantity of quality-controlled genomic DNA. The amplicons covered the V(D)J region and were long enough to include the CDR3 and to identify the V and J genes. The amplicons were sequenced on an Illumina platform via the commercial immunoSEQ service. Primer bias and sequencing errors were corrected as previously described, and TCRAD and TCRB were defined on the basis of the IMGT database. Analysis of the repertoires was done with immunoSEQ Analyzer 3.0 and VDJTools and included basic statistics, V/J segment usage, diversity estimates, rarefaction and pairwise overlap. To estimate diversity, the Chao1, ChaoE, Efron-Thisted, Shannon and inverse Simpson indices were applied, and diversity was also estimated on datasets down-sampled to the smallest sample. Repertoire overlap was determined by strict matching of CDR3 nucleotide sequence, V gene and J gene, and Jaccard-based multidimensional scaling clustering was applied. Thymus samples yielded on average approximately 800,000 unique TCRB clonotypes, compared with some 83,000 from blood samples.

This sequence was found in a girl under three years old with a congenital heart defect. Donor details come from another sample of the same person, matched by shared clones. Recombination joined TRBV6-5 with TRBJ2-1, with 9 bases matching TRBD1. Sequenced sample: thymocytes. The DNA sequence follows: TGTGCCAGCAGTCAACAGGGGGCGCAAAATGAGCAGTTCTTC. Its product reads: CASSQQGAQNEQFF.